Here is one T cell receptor (beta chain) with its context. In the original workflow: Amplification with reference gene primers provided the estimates of nucleated cell counts. Using immunoSEQ multiplex PCR, the repertoire was profiled, and TCRdb retains in-frame clones only, with some absent. V and J calls and clone size are given by that table; D and trimming were obtained from the DNA. The data contain approximately 350,000 clones, 83% of them singletons. This sample is drawn from a study of blood T cell repertoires in COVID-19. About the study: Samples taken during acute and convalescent COVID-19 were collected in the United States, Italy and Spain.

Germline V lookup: CDR1 SGHRS, CDR2 YFSETQ. The CDR3 contains 14 residues. Trimming cost V 4 bases and J 4 bases, with 14 bases left between them. Participants were aged about 18 to 100 years from more than 20 US areas. The study counted Cohort 3 donors as recovered given two negative PCRs, clearance, or symptom resolution. This receptor was obtained from a woman between 45 and 60 years old who had recovered from COVID-19. The V call is TRBV5-1, the J call TRBJ2-5, with TRBD2 as a possible D gene (6 bases). The sequenced sample was PBMCs or T cells enriched from blood (not recorded which). The CDR3: CASSGGVSGETQYF. CDR3 nucleotides: TGCGCCAGCAGCGGCGGGGTCTCGGGAGAGACCCAGTACTTC.